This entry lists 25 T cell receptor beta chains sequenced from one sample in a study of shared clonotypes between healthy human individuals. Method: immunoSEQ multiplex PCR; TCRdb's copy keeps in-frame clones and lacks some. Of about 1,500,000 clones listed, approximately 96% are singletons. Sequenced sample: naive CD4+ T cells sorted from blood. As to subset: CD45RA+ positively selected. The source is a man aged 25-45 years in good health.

The CDR3 loop reads CASSTHGLADYEQYF. Written as DNA, the CDR3 is TGTGCCAGCAGTACACACGGACTAGCGGACTACGAGCAGTACTTC. The V call is TRBV2, the J call TRBJ2-7; 10 positions match TRBD2. The CDR3 is 15 residues long. Germline V gene data show CDR1 as SNHLY and CDR2 as FYNNEI. V gave up 5 bases and J gave up 3 bases; unmatched junction bases: 7.

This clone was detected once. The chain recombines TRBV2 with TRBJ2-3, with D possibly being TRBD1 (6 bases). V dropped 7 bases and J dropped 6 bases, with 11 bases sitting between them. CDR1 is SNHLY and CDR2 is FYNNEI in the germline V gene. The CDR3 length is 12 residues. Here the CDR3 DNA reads TGTGCCAGCAACCAGAGGGGGGATACGCAGTATTTT. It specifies CASNQRGDTQYF. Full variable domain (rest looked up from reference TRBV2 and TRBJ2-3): EPEVTQTPSHQVTQMGQEVILRCVPISNHLYFYWYRQILGQKVEFLVSFYNNEISEKSEIFDDQFSVERPDGSNFTLKIRSTKLEDSAMYFCASNQRGDTQYFGPGTRLTVL.

CDR3 in DNA: TGCGCCAGCAGCTTGTTCCCAGATGAAAAACTGTTTTTT. It codes for CASSLFPDEKLFF. The rearrangement uses TRBV5-1 and TRBJ1-4; D is unresolved. CDR1 SGHRS and CDR2 YFSETQ come from the germline V gene. The CDR3 totals 13 residues. The V and J ends lost 1 base and 6 bases respectively, with 7 bases between them.

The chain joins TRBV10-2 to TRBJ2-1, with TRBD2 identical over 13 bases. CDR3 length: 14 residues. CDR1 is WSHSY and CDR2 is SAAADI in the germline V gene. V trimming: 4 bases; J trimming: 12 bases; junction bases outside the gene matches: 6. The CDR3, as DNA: TGCGCCAGCAGTGGGGGGACTAGCGGGACGAGGCAGTTCTTC. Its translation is CASSGGTSGTRQFF.

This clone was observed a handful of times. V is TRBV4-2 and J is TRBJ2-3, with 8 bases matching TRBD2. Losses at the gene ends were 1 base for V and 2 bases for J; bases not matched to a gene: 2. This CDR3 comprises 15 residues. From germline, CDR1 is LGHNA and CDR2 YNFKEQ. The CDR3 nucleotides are TGTGCCAGCAGCCAAGCGGGAGGGCACACAGATACGCAGTATTTT. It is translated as CASSQAGGHTDTQYF.

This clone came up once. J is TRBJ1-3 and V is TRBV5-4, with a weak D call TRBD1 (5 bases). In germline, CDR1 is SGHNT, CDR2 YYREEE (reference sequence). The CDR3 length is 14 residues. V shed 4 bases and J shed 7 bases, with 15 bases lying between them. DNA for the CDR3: TGTGCCAGCAGCCAAACAGGTCCAGGTAACACCATATATTTT. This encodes CASSQTGPGNTIYF.

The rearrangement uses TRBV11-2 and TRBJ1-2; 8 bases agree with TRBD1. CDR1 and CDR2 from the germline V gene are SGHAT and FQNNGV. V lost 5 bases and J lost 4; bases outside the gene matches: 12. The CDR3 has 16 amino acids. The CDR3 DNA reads TGTGCCAGCAGCCGTTCCGGGACAGGAGCCCGCTATGGCTACACCTTC. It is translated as CASSRSGTGARYGYTF.

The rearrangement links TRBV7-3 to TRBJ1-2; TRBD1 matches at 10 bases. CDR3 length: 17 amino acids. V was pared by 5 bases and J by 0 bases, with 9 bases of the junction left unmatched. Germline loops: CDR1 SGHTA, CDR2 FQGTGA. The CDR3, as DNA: TGTGCCAGCAGCCGGGCGGGACAGGGGACCGCTAACTATGGCTACACCTTC. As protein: CASSRAGQGTANYGYTF.

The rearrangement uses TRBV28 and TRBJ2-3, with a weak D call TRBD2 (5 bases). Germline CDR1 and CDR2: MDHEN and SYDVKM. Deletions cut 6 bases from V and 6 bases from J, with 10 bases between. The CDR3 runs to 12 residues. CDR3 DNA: TGTGCCAGCAGCCAACTAGGGGATACGCAGTATTTT. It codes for CASSQLGDTQYF.

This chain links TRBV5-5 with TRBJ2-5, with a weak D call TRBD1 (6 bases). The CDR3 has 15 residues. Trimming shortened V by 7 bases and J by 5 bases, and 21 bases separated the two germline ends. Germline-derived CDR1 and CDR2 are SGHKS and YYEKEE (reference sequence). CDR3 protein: CASSQVPGAGETQYF. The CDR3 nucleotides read TGTGCCAGCTCTCAGGTTCCAGGGGCAGGGGAGACCCAGTACTTC.

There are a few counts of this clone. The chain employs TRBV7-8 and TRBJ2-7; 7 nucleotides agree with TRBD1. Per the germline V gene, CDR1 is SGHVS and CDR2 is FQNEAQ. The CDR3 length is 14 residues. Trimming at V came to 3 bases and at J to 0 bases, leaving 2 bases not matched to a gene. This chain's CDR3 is CASSLGDSSYEQYF. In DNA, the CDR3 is TGTGCCAGCAGCTTGGGGGACAGCTCCTACGAGCAGTACTTC.

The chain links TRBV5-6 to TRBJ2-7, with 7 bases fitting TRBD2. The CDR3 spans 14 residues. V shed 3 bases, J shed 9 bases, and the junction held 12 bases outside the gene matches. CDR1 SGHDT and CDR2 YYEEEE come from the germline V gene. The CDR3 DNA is TGTGCCAGCAGCTCTAGCGGAACTGGATCGGGGCAGTACTTC. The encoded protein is CASSSSGTGSGQYF. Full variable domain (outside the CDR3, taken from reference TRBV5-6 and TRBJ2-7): DAGVTQSPTHLIKTRGQQVTLRCSPKSGHDTVSWYQQALGQGPQFIFQYYEEEERQRGNFPDRFSGHQFPNYSSELNVNALLLGDSALYLCASSSSGTGSGQYFGPGTRLTVT.

The CDR3 coding sequence is TGTGCCAGCAGTTTGAACGGACCCGTCTCCTACGAGCAGTACTTC. Translating gives CASSLNGPVSYEQYF. This chain links TRBV25-1 with TRBJ2-7; D ambiguous. CDR3 length: 15 amino acids. Trimming cost V 5 bases and J 0 bases, with 14 bases left between them. Looked up from germline, CDR1 is MGHDK and CDR2 is SYGVNS.

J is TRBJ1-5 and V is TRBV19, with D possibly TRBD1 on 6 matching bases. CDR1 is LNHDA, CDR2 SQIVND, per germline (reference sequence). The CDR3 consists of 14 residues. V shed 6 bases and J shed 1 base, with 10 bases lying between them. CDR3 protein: CASRAGVSNQPQHF. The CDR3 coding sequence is TGTGCCAGTAGAGCAGGGGTAAGCAATCAGCCCCAGCATTTT.

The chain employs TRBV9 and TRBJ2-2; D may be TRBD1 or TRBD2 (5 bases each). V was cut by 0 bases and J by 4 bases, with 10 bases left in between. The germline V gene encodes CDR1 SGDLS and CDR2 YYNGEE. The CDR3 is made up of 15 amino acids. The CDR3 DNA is TGTGCCAGCAGCGTAGTCCAAGGGACCACCGGGGAGCTGTTTTTT. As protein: CASSVVQGTTGELFF.

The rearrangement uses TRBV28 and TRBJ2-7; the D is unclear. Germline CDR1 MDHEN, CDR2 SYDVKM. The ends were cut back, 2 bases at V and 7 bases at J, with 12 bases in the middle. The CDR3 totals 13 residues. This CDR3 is CASSLPVRREQYF. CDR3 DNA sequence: TGTGCCAGCAGTTTACCAGTCAGACGGGAGCAGTACTTC.

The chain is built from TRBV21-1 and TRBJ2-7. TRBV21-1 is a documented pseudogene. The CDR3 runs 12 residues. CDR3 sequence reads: CAIHVNSYEQYF. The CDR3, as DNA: TGTGCCATTCATGTGAACTCCTACGAGCAGTACTTC.

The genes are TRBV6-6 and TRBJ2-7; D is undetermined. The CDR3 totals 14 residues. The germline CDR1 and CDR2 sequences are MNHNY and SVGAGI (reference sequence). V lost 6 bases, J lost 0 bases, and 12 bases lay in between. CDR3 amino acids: CASSFSRISYEQYF. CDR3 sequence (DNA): TGTGCCAGCAGCTTCTCCCGAATCTCCTACGAGCAGTACTTC.

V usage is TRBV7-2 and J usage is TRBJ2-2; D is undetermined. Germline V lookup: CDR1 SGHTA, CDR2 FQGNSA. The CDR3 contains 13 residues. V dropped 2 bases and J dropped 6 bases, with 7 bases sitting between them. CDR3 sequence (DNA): TGTGCCAGCAGCTTATCCCTAGCCGGGGAGCTGTTTTTT. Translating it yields CASSLSLAGELFF.

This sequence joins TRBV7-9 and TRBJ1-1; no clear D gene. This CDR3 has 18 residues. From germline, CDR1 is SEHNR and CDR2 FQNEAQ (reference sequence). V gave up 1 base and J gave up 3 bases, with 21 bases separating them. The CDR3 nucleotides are TGTGCCAGCAGCTTAGTCAAGTGGCGGATTGTCGTGGACACTGAAGCTTTCTTT. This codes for CASSLVKWRIVVDTEAFF.

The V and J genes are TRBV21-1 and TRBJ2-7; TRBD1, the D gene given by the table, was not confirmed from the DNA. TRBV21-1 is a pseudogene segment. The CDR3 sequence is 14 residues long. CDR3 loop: CASSTQTGGGEQYF. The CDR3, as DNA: TGTGCCAGCAGCACCCAGACAGGGGGCGGTGAGCAGTACTTC.

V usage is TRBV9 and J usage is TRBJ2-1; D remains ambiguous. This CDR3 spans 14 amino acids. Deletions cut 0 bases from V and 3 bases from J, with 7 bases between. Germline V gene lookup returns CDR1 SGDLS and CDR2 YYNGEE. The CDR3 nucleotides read TGTGCCAGCAGCGTAGATGGGGTCTACAATGAGCAGTTCTTC. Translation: CASSVDGVYNEQFF.

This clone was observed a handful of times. CDR3 nucleotide sequence: TGCGCCAGCAGCTTGGATCGGGGCATCTACGAGCAGTACTTC. Its translation: CASSLDRGIYEQYF. This chain uses TRBV5-1 with TRBJ2-7; D possibly uses TRBD1 or TRBD2 (5 bases each). The CDR3 runs 14 residues. The V and J ends lost 0 bases and 3 bases respectively, with 10 bases between them. Germline CDR1 reads SGHRS; CDR2 reads YFSETQ.

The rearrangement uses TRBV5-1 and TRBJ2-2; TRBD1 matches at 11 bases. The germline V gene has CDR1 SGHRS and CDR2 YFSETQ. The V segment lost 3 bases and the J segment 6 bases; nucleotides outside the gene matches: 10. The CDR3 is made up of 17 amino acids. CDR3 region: CASSSRDRGFGAGELFF. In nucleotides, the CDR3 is TGCGCCAGCAGCTCTCGGGACAGGGGGTTCGGAGCCGGGGAGCTGTTTTTT.

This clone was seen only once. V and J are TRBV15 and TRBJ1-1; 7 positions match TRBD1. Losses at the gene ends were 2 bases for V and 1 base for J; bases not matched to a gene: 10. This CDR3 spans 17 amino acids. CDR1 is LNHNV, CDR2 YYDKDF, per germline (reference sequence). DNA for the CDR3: TGTGCCACCAGCAGACCCCCTTTGGGACAGTCGAACACTGAAGCTTTCTTT. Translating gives CATSRPPLGQSNTEAFF.